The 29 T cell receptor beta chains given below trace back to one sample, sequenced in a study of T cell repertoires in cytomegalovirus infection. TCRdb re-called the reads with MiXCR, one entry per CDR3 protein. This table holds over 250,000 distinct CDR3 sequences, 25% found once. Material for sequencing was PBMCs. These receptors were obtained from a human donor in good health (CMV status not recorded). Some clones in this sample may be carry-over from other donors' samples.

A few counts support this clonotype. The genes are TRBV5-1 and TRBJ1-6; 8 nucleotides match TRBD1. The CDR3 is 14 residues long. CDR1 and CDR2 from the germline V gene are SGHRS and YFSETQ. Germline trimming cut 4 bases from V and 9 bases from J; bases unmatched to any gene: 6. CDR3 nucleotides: TGCGCCAGCAGCCTGGACAGGGTGGGTTCACCCCTCCACTTT. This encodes CASSLDRVGSPLHF.

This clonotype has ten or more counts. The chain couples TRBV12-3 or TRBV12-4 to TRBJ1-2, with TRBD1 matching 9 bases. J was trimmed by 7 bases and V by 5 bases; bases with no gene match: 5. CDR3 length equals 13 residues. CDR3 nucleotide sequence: TGTGCCAGCAGTCCCGGGACAGGGTCTGGCTACACCTTC. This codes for CASSPGTGSGYTF.

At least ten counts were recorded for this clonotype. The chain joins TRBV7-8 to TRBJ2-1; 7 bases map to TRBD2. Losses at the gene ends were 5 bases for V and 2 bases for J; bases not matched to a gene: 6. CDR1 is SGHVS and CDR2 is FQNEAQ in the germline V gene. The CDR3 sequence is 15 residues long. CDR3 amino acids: CASSPRESPYNEQFF. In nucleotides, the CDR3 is TGTGCCAGCAGCCCGCGGGAGTCGCCCTACAATGAGCAGTTCTTC.

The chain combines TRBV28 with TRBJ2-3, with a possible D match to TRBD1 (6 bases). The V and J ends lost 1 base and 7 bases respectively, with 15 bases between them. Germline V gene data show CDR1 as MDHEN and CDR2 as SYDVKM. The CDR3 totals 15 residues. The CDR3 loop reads CASSLLQGWLNTQYF. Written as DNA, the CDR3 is TGTGCCAGCAGTTTATTGCAGGGGTGGTTGAATACGCAGTATTTT.

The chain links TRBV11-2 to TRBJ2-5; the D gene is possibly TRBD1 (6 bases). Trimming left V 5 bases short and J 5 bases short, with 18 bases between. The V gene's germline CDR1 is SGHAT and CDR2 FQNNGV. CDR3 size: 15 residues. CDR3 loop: CASSVRDTPQETQYF. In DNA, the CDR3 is TGTGCCAGCAGCGTCCGGGACACACCACAGGAGACCCAGTACTTC.

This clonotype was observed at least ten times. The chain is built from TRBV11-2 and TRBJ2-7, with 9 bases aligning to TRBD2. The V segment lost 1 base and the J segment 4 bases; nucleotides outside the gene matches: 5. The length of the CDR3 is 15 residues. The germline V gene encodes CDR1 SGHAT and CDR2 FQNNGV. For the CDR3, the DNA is TGTGCCAGCAGCTTAGGACTAGCGGTTGATTACGAGCAGTACGTC. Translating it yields CASSLGLAVDYEQYV.

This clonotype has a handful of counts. The CDR3 DNA follows: TGTGCCACCAGCAGGCCCCTCTACGAGCAGTACTTC. Amino acid sequence: CATSRPLYEQYF. V is TRBV15 and J is TRBJ2-7; D unclear. This CDR3 is built from 12 residues. V was trimmed by 3 bases and J by 3 bases, leaving 6 bases between them. The V gene's germline CDR1 is LNHNV and CDR2 YYDKDF (reference sequence). Combining the CDR3 with reference TRBV15 and TRBJ2-7 gives the whole variable domain DAMVIQNPRYQVTQFGKPVTLSCSQTLNHNVMYWYQQKSSQAPKLLFHYYDKDFNNEADTPDNFQSRRPNTSFCFLDIRSPGLGDTAMYLCATSRPLYEQYFGPGTRLTVT.

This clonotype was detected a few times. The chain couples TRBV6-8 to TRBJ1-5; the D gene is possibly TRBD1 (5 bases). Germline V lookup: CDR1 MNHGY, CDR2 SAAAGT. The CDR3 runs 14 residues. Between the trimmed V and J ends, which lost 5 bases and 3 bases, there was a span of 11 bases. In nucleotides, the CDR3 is TGTGCCAGCAGTCTTCGAGGGGACAATCAGCCCCAGCATTTT. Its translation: CASSLRGDNQPQHF.

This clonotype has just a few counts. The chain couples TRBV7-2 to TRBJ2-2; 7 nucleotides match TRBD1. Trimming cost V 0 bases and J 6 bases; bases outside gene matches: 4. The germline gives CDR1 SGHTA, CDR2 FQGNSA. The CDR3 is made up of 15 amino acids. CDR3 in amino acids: CASSLAAGGPGELFF. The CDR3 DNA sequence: TGTGCCAGCAGCTTAGCGGCAGGGGGACCCGGGGAGCTGTTTTTT. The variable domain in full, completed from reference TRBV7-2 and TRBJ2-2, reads GAGVSQSPSNKVTEKGKDVELRCDPISGHTALYWYRQSLGQGLEFLIYFQGNSAPDKSGLPSDRFSAERTGGSVSTLTIQRTQQEDSAVYLCASSLAAGGPGELFFGEGSRLTVL.

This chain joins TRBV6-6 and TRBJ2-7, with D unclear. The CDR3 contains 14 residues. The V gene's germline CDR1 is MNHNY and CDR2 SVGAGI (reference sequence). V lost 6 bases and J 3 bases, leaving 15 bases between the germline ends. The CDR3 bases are TGTGCCAGCAGAATAGGCCTTTTCGGCTACGAGCAGTACTTC. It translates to CASRIGLFGYEQYF.

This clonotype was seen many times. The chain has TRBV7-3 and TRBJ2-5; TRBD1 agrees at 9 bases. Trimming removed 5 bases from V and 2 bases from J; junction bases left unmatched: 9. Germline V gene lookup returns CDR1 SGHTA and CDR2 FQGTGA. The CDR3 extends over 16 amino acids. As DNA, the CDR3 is TGTGCCAGCAGCCTTACAGGGGGCGCATCTCAAGAGACCCAGTACTTC. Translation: CASSLTGGASQETQYF.

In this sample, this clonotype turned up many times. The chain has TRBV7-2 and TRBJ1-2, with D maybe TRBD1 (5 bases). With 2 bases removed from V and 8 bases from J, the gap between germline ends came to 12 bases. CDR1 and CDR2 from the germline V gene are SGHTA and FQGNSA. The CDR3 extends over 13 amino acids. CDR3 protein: CASSLWGDDGYTF. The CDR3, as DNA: TGTGCCAGCAGCTTATGGGGGGACGACGGCTACACCTTC.

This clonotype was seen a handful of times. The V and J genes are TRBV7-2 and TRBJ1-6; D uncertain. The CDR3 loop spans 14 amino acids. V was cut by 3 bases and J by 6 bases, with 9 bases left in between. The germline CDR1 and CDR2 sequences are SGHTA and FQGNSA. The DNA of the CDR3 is TGTGCCAGCAGCTTGCCCCCCCCTAATTCACCCCTCCACTTT. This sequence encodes CASSLPPPNSPLHF. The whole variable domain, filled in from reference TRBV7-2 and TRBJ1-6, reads GAGVSQSPSNKVTEKGKDVELRCDPISGHTALYWYRQSLGQGLEFLIYFQGNSAPDKSGLPSDRFSAERTGGSVSTLTIQRTQQEDSAVYLCASSLPPPNSPLHFGNGTRLTVT.

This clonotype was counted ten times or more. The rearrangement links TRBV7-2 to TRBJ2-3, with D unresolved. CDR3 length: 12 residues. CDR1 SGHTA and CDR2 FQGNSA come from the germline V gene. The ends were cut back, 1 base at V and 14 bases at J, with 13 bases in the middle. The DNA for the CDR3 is TGTGCCAGCAGCTTAGTGGGTCCAATACCGTATTTT. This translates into CASSLVGPIPYF.

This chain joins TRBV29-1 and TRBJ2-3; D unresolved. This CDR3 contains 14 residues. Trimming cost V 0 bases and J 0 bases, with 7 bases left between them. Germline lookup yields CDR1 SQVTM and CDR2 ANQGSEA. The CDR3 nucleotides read TGCAGCGTTGAAGACGGATCTAGCACAGATACGCAGTATTTT. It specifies CSVEDGSSTDTQYF.

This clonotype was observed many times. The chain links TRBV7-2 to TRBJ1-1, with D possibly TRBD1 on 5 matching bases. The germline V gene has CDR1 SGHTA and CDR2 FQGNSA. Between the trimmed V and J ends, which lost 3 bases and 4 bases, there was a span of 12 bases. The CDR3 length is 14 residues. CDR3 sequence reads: CASSFSREGTEAFF. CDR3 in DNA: TGTGCCAGCAGCTTTTCCAGGGAGGGCACTGAAGCTTTCTTT.

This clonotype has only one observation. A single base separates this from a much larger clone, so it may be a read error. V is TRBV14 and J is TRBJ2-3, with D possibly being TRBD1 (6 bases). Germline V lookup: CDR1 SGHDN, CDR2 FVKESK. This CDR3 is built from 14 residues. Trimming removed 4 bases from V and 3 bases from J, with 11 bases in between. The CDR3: CASSPRTVTDTQYF. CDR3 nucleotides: TGTGCCAGCAGCCCCCGGACAGTAACAGATACGCAGTATTTT.

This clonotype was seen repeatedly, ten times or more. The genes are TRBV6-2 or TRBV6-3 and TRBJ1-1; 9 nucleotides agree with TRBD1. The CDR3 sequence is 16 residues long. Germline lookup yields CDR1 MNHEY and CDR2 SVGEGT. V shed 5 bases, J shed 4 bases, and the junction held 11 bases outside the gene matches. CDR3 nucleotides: TGTGCCAGCAGTCCTTGGACAGGGGATGGAGGCACTGAAGCTTTCTTT. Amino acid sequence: CASSPWTGDGGTEAFF.

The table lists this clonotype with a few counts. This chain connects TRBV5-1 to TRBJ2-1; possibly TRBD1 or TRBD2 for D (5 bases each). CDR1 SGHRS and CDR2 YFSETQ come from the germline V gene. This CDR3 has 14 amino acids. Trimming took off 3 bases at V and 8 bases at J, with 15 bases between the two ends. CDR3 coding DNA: TGCGCCAGCAGCTGGGGGTCGCCCAGAGATGAGCAGTTCTTC. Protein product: CASSWGSPRDEQFF.

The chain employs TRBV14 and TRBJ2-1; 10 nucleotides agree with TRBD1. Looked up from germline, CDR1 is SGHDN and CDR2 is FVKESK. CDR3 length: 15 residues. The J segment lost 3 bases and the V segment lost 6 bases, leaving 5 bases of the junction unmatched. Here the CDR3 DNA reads TGTGCCAGCAGGTTGGGACAGGGGTTCTACAATGAGCAGTTCTTC. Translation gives CASRLGQGFYNEQFF.

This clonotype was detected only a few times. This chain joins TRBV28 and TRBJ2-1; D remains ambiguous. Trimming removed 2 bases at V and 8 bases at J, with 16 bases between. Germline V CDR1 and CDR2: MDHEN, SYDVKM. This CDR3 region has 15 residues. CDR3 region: CASSLLAGPRDEQFF. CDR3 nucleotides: TGTGCCAGCAGTTTACTGGCCGGACCGAGAGATGAGCAGTTCTTC.

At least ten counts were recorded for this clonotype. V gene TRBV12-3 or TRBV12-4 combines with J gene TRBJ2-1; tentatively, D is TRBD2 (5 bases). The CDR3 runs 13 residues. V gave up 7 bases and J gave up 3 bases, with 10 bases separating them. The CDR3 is CASTTSGYNEQFF. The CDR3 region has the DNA TGTGCCAGCACCACGAGCGGCTACAATGAGCAGTTCTTC.

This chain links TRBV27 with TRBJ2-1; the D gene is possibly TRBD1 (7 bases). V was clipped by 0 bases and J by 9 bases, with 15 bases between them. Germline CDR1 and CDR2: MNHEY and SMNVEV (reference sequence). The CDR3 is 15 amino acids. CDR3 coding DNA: TGTGCCAGCAGTTTATCGATGGAGGGGGCGCCTGAGCAGTTCTTC. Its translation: CASSLSMEGAPEQFF.

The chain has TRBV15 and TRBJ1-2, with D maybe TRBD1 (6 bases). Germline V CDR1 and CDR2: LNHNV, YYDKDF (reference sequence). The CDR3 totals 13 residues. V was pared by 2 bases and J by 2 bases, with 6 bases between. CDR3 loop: CATSRTGNYGYTF. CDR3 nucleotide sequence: TGTGCCACCAGCAGAACAGGGAACTATGGCTACACCTTC.

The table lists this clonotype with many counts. The CDR3 protein is CASSSGLALYNEQFF. In DNA, the CDR3 is TGTGCCAGCAGCTCCGGACTAGCGCTCTACAATGAGCAGTTCTTC. This chain joins TRBV7-2 and TRBJ2-1; 9 bases align to TRBD2. Trimming cost V 4 bases and J 3 bases; bases outside gene matches: 4. In germline, CDR1 is SGHTA, CDR2 FQGNSA. The CDR3 totals 15 residues.

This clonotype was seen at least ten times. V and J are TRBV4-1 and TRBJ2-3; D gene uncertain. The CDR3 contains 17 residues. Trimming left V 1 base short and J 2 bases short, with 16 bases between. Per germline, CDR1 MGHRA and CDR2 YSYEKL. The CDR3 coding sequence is TGCGCCAGCAGCCAAGGAGGCACCTTGGCTCCCACAGATACGCAGTATTTT. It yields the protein CASSQGGTLAPTDTQYF.

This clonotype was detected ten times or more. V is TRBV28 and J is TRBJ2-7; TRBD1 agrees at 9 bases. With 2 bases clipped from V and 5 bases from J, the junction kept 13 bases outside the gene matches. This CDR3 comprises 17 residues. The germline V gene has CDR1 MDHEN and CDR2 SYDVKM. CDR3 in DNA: TGTGCCAGCAGTTTACCGCGGGCAAGACAGGGGGTACACGAGCAGTACTTC. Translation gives CASSLPRARQGVHEQYF.

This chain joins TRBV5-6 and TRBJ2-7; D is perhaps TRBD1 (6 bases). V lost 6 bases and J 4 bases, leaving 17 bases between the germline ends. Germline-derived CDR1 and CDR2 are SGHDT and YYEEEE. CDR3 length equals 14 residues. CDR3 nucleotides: TGTGCCAGCACCACCCGGGGCAGGGGTTACGAGCAGTACTTC. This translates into CASTTRGRGYEQYF.

CDR3 amino acids: CASRGGRGVYNEQFF. The DNA for the CDR3 is TGTGCCAGTAGAGGCGGGAGAGGGGTCTACAATGAGCAGTTCTTC. The V call is TRBV19, the J call TRBJ2-1; 7 bases line up with TRBD2. With V trimmed by 6 bases and J by 3 bases, 8 bases remained unmatched. CDR3 size: 15 residues. Germline CDR1 LNHDA, CDR2 SQIVND (reference sequence).